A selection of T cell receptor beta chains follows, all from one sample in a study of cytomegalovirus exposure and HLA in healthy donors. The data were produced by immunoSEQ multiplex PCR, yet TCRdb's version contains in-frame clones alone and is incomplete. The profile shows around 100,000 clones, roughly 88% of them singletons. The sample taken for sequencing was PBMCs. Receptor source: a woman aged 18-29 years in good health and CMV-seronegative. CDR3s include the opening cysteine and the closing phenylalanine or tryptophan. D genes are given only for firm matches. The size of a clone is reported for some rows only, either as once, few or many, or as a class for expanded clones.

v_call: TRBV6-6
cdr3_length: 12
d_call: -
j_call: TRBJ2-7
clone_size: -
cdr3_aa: CATKTGSYEQYF
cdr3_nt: TGTGCCACCAAGACAGGCTCCTACGAGCAGTACTTC

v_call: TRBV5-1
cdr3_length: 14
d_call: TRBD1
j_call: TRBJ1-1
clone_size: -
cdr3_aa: CASSATGQNTEAFF
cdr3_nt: TGCGCCAGCAGCGCGACAGGGCAGAACACTGAAGCTTTCTTT

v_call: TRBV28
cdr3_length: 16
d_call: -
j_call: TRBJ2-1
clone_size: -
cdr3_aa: CASSLPGELGYNEQFF
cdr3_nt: TGTGCCAGCAGTTTGCCAGGGGAGTTGGGGTACAATGAGCAGTTCTTC

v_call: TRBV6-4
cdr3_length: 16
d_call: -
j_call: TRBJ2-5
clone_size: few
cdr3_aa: CASSEADGVGGVTQYF
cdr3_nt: TGTGCCAGCAGTGAAGCCGATGGCGTCGGAGGGGTGACCCAGTACTTC

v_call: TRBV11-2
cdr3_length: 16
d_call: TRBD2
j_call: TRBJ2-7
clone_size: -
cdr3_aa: CASSPPCGLAPCEQYF
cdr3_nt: TGTGCCAGCAGCCCCCCCTGTGGACTAGCGCCCTGCGAGCAGTACTTC

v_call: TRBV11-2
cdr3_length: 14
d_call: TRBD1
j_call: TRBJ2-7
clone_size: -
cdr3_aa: CASSLRTGANEQYF
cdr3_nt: TGTGCCAGCAGCTTAAGGACAGGGGCCAACGAGCAGTACTTC

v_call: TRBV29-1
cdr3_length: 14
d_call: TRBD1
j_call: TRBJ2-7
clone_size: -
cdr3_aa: CSVVLGTGYHEQYF
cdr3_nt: TGCAGCGTTGTCCTTGGGACAGGGTACCACGAGCAGTACTTC

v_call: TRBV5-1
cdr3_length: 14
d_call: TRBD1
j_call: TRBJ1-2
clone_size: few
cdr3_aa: CASKLQGQDYGYTF
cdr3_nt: TGCGCCAGCAAACTCCAGGGACAGGACTATGGCTACACCTTC

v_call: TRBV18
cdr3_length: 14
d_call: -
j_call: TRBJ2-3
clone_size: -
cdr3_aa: CASSPKQSTDTQYF
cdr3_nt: TGTGCCAGCTCACCAAAACAGAGCACAGATACGCAGTATTTT

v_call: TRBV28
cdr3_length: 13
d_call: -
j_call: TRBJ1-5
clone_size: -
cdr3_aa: CASSRTVNQPQHF
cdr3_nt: TGTGCCAGCAGCAGGACAGTTAATCAGCCCCAGCATTTT